This T cell receptor (beta chain) was obtained from a study of cytomegalovirus exposure and HLA in healthy donors. Looking at the study overall: Sequencing of around 200 million T cells in an earlier analysis found approximately 120 million unique TCR beta sequences.

Regarding this clone: Antigen specificity is unknown.

Regarding the study as a whole: In vitro assays verified that a few CMV-associated chains recognized CMV antigens specifically. The availability of immune exposure information extended only to CMV serostatus. With later analysis, a missense DCLRE1C variant became linked to TCR beta V- and J-gene trimming.

Primers: 60 Vbeta forward and 13 Jbeta reverse. Measured with immunoSEQ multiplex PCR; TCRdb has only the in-frame clones, and not every one. The data contain 85,000 to 130,000 clones, 84% of them singletons. Unmatched junction bases numbered 6, after V lost 7 bases and J lost 2 bases. The CDR3 has 13 amino acids. Germline assignment: CDR1 SGHDT and CDR2 YYEEEE. This chain connects TRBV5-6 to TRBJ2-7; 7 positions agree with TRBD1. The TCR was taken from a woman aged 18-29 years in good health and CMV-seronegative. Input material: PBMCs. The CDR3 DNA reads as TGTGCCAGCTCCTGGGACAGCGCCTACGAGCAGTACTTC. It codes for CASSWDSAYEQYF. Variable domain in full (rest from reference TRBV5-6 and TRBJ2-7): DAGVTQSPTHLIKTRGQQVTLRCSPKSGHDTVSWYQQALGQGPQFIFQYYEEEERQRGNFPDRFSGHQFPNYSSELNVNALLLGDSALYLCASSWDSAYEQYFGPGTRLTVT.